What follows are 14 T cell receptor beta chains derived from one specimen sequenced in a study of blood T cell repertoires in COVID-19. Sequencing was performed with immunoSEQ multiplex PCR; in TCRdb, only in-frame clones are kept and a portion is missing. The data show 40,000 to 55,000 clones, with roughly 87% seen just once and 5.5% to 7.5% held by the top ten. What was sequenced was peripheral blood. Receptors were obtained from a man in his forties or fifties with active COVID-19.

The genes are TRBV27 and TRBJ2-2, with TRBD2 as a possible D gene (6 bases). Per germline, CDR1 MNHEY and CDR2 SMNVEV (reference sequence). The CDR3 is 16 amino acids. The ends were cut back, 5 bases at V and 4 bases at J, with 17 bases in the middle. The CDR3 sequence: CASSPSGLGGTGELFF. The DNA for the CDR3 is TGTGCCAGCAGTCCCTCCGGACTGGGAGGCACCGGGGAGCTGTTTTTT.

The chain couples TRBV2 to TRBJ2-4, with 14 bases identical to TRBD2. V gave up 5 bases and J gave up 0 bases; unmatched junction bases: 15. This CDR3 spans 21 amino acids. Germline CDR1 is SNHLY and CDR2 is FYNNEI. The CDR3 DNA reads TGTGCCAGCAGTCCACGAAGGACTAGCGGGGGGCGAACGGTAGCCAAAAACATTCAGTACTTC. Its translation is CASSPRRTSGGRTVAKNIQYF.

This chain links TRBV6-2 or TRBV6-3 with TRBJ1-5, with 8 bases fitting TRBD1. The ends lost 0 bases at V and 0 bases at J; junction bases unmatched: 4. The CDR3 has 17 amino acids. Germline V gene lookup returns CDR1 MNHEY and CDR2 SVGEGT. CDR3 residues: CASSYSGQDASNQPQHF. CDR3 nucleotide sequence: TGTGCCAGCAGTTACTCGGGACAGGACGCTAGCAATCAGCCCCAGCATTTT.

J is TRBJ2-2 and V is TRBV7-9, with D possibly being TRBD1 (6 bases). Per germline, CDR1 SEHNR and CDR2 FQNEAQ (reference sequence). Trimming stripped 6 bases from V and 2 bases from J, with 10 bases between. The CDR3 is 14 amino acids. CDR3: CASRRDTNTGELFF. DNA of the CDR3: TGTGCCAGCAGACGGGACACTAACACCGGGGAGCTGTTTTTT.

The rearrangement joins TRBV3-1 (or the pseudogene TRBV3-2) to TRBJ2-7; 8 bases match TRBD1. Unmatched junction bases numbered 8, after V lost 4 bases and J lost 3 bases. CDR3 length: 15 residues. Germline CDR1 and CDR2: LGHDT and YNNKEL (reference sequence). The CDR3 loop is CASSPGQGWNYEQYF. DNA for the CDR3: TGTGCCAGCAGCCCTGGACAGGGTTGGAACTACGAGCAGTACTTC.

As regards this clone: This CDR3 is also generated by other DNA sequences in the sample. The chain links TRBV19 to TRBJ1-2, with a weak D call TRBD1 (5 bases). The length of the CDR3 is 13 residues. The V end lost 2 bases, the J end lost 2 bases, and 6 bases lay between the germline ends. Germline loops: CDR1 LNHDA, CDR2 SQIVND (reference sequence). The CDR3 region has the DNA TGTGCCAGTAGTATACGGGGGAACTATGGCTACACCTTC. It translates to CASSIRGNYGYTF.

The J gene is TRBJ1-4, the V gene TRBV18; D not certain. Germline loops: CDR1 KGHSH, CDR2 LQKENI. This CDR3 has 14 amino acids. Trimming removed 3 bases at V and 1 base at J, with 6 bases between. The CDR3 DNA reads TGTGCCAGCTCACCTGGGCTAACTAATGAAAAACTGTTTTTT. Protein product: CASSPGLTNEKLFF.

This chain uses TRBV3-1 (or the pseudogene TRBV3-2) with TRBJ2-5, with 7 bases matching TRBD2. Per germline, CDR1 LGHDT and CDR2 YNNKEL (reference sequence). The CDR3 covers 16 residues. After removal of 2 bases from V and 6 bases from J, the junction contained 12 bases not matched to a gene. The chain's CDR3 is CASSQNGRGGCKTQYF. The CDR3 bases are TGTGCCAGCAGCCAAAATGGGAGGGGAGGTTGTAAGACCCAGTACTTC.

The chain has TRBV5-1 and TRBJ2-3; D possibly corresponds to TRBD2 (5 bases). V lost 4 bases, J lost 5 bases, and 8 bases lay in between. Germline V gene data show CDR1 as SGHRS and CDR2 as YFSETQ. This CDR3 contains 12 residues. For the CDR3, the DNA is TGCGCCAGCAGCCGGACTGGAGATACGCAGTATTTT. Translation gives CASSRTGDTQYF.

The chain has TRBV14 and TRBJ2-1, with 11 bases fitting TRBD1. Trimming at V came to 3 bases and at J to 5 bases, leaving 6 bases not matched to a gene. Germline CDR1 is SGHDN and CDR2 is FVKESK. This CDR3 region has 16 residues. CDR3 region: CASSQVPGQGDNEQFF. The DNA of the CDR3 is TGTGCCAGCAGCCAGGTCCCGGGACAGGGGGACAATGAGCAGTTCTTC.

The chain has TRBV3-1 (or the pseudogene TRBV3-2) and TRBJ2-3, with 7 positions matching TRBD2. CDR1 and CDR2 (germline): LGHDT, YNNKEL (reference sequence). The V segment lost 4 bases and the J segment 3 bases; nucleotides outside the gene matches: 13. CDR3 length: 17 amino acids. Here the CDR3 reads CASSLRPAGYPTDTQYF. CDR3 nucleotides: TGTGCCAGCAGCCTCCGGCCAGCGGGGTACCCAACAGATACGCAGTATTTT.

The chain carries TRBV5-4 and TRBJ2-2; D gene unclear. The CDR3 is 12 residues long. The V and J ends lost 9 bases and 3 bases respectively, with 9 bases between them. CDR1 and CDR2 from the germline V gene are SGHNT and YYREEE (reference sequence). CDR3 nucleotide sequence: TGTGCCACAAGCGCGGACACCGGGGAGCTGTTTTTT. This gives the protein CATSADTGELFF.

This clone occurred a few times. The chain is built from TRBV7-9 and TRBJ1-6; D may be TRBD1 (6 bases). Per the germline V gene, CDR1 is SEHNR and CDR2 is FQNEAQ (reference sequence). The CDR3 extends over 18 amino acids. V lost 2 bases and J 0 bases, leaving 14 bases between the germline ends. CDR3 nucleotide sequence: TGTGCCAGCAGCTTATCCTGGGACACGAGCTCCTATAATTCACCCCTCCACTTT. Residues: CASSLSWDTSSYNSPLHF. The complete variable domain, with remaining parts taken from reference TRBV7-9 and TRBJ1-6, reads DTGVSQNPRHKITKRGQNVTFRCDPISEHNRLYWYRQTLGQGPEFLTYFQNEAQLEKSRLLSDRFSAERPKGSFSTLEIQRTEQGDSAMYLCASSLSWDTSSYNSPLHFGNGTRLTVT.

The chain uses TRBV12-5 and TRBJ2-7, with 11 bases aligning to TRBD2. The V and J ends lost 6 bases and 1 base, in that order; junction bases with no gene match: 8. Germline loops: CDR1 LGHNT, CDR2 FRNRAP. The CDR3 totals 16 residues. The CDR3 loop reads CASGPSGTSGSYEQYF. The CDR3 coding sequence is TGTGCTAGTGGCCCAAGCGGGACTAGCGGATCCTACGAGCAGTACTTC.